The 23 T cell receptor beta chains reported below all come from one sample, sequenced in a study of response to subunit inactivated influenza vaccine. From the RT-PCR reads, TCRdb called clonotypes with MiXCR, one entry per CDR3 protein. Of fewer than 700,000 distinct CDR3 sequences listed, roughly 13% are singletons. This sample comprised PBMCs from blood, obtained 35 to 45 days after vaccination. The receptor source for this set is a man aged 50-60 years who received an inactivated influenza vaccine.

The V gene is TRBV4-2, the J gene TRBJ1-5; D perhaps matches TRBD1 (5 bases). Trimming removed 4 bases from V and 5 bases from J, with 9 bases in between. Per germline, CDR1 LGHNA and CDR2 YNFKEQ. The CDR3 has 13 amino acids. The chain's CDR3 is CASSRQTDQPQHF. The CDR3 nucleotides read TGTGCCAGCAGCCGACAGACAGATCAGCCCCAGCATTTT.

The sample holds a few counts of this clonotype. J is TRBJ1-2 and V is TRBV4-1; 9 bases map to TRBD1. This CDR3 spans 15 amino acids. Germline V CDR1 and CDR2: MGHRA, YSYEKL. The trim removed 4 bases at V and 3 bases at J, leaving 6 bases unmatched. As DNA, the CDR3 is TGCGCCAGCAGCCGGAACAGGGGGCAGGACTATGGCTACACCTTC. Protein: CASSRNRGQDYGYTF.

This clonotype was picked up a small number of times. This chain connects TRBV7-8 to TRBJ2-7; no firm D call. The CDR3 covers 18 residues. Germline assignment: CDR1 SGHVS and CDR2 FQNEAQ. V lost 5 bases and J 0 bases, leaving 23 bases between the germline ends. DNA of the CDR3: TGTGCCAGCAGCCCTCATGTCAAGGTGGTTAAGAGCTCCTACGAGCAGTACTTC. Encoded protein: CASSPHVKVVKSSYEQYF.

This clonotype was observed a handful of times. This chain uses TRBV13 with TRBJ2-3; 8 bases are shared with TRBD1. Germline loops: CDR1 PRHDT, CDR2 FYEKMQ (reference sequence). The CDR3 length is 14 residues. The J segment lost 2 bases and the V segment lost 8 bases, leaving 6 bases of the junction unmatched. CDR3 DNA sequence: TGTGCCAGCCGATGGACAGGGAACACAGATACGCAGTATTTT. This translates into CASRWTGNTDTQYF.

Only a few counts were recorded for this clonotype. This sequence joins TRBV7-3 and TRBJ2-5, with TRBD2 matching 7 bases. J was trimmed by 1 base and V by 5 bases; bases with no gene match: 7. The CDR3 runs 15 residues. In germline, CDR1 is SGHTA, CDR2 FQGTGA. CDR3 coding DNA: TGTGCCAGCAGCCTATGGGGGGGGGGCCAAGAGACCCAGTACTTC. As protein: CASSLWGGGQETQYF.

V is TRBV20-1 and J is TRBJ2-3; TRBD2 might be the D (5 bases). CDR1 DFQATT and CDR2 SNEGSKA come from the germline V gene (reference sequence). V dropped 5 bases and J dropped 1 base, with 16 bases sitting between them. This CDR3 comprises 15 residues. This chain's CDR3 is CSAAVFRGGTDTQYF. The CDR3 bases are TGCAGTGCTGCCGTTTTCCGGGGTGGCACAGATACGCAGTATTTT.

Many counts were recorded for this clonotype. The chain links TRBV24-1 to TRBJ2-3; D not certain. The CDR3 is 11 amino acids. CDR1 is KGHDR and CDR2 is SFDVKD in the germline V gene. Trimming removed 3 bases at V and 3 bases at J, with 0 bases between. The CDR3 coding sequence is TGTGCCACCAGTGATACAGATACGCAGTATTTT. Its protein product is CATSDTDTQYF.

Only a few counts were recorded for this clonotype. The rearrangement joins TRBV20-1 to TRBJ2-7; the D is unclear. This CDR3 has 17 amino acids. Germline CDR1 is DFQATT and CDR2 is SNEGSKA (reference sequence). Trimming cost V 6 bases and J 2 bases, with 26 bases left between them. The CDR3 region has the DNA TGCAGTGCCAAAGAGATAGTTAAGATCGCAGGAGCCTACGAGCAGTACTTC. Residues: CSAKEIVKIAGAYEQYF.

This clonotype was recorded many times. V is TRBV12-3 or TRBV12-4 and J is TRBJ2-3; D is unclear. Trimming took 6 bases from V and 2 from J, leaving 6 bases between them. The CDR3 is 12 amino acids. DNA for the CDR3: TGTGCCAGCAGGATTCTCACAGATACGCAGTATTTT. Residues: CASRILTDTQYF.

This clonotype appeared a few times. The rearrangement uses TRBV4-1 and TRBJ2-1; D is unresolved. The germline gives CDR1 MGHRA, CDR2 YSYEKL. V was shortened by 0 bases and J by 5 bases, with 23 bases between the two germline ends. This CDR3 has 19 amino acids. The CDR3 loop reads CASSQEQFTTAPLDNEQFF. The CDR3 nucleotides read TGCGCCAGCAGCCAAGAACAGTTCACCACAGCACCACTGGACAATGAGCAGTTCTTC.

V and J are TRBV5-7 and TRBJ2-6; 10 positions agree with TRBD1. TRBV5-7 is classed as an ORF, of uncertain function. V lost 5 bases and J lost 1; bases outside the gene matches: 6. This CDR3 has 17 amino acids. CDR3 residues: CASRDGTGESGANVLTF. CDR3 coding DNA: TGTGCCAGCAGGGACGGGACAGGGGAGTCTGGGGCCAACGTCCTGACTTTC.

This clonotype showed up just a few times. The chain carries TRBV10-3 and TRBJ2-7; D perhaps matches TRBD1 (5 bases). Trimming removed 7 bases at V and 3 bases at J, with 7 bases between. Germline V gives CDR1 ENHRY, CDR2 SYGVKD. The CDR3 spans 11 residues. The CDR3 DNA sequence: TGTGCCATCAAACAGGACTACGAGCAGTACTTC. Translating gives CAIKQDYEQYF.

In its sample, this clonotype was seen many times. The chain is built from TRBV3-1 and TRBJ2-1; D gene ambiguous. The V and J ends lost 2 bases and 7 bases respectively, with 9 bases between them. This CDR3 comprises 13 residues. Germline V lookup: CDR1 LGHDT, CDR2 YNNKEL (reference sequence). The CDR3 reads CASSQLKTNEQFF. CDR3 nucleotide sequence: TGTGCCAGCAGCCAATTAAAGACTAATGAGCAGTTCTTC.

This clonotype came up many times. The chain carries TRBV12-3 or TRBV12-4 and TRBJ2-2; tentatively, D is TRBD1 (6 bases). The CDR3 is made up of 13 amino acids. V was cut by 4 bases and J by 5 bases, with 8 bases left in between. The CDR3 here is CASSSQGTGELFF. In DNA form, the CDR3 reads TGTGCCAGCAGTTCTCAGGGGACCGGGGAGCTGTTTTTT.

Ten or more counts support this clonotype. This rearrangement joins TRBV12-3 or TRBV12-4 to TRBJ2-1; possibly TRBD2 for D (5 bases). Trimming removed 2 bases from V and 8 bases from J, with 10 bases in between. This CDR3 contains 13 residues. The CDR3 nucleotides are TGTGCCAGCAGTTTAACTAGTGGGGATGAGCAGTTCTTC. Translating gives CASSLTSGDEQFF.

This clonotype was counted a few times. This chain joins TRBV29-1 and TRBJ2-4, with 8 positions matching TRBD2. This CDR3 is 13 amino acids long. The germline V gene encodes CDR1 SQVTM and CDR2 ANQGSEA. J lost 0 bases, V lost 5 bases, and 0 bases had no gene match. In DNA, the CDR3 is TGCAGCGTTAGCGGGAGAGCCAAAAACATTCAGTACTTC. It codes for CSVSGRAKNIQYF.

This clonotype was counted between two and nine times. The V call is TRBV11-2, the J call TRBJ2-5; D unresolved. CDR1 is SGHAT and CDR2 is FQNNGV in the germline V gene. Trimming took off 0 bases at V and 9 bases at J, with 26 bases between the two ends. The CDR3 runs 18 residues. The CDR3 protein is CASSLEFPPRAHGLAQYF. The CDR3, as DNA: TGTGCCAGCAGCTTAGAGTTTCCACCCAGAGCCCATGGTTTGGCCCAGTACTTC.

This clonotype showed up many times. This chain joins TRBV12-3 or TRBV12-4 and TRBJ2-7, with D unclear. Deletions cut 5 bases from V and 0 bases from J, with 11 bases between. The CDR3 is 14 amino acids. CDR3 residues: CASSRPRVSYEQYF. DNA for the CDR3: TGTGCCAGCAGTCGACCACGCGTCTCCTACGAGCAGTACTTC.

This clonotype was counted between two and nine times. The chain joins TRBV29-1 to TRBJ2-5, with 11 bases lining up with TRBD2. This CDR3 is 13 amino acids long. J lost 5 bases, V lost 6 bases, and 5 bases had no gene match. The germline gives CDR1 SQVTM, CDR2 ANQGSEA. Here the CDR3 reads CSVHRTSGETQYF. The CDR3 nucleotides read TGCAGCGTCCACCGGACTAGCGGGGAGACCCAGTACTTC.

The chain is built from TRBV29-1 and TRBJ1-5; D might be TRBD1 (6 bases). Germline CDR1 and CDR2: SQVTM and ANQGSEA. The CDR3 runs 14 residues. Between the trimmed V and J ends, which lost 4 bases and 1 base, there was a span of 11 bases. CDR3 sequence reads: CSVVIGGSNQPQHF. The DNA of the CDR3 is TGCAGCGTTGTAATAGGGGGAAGCAATCAGCCCCAGCATTTT.

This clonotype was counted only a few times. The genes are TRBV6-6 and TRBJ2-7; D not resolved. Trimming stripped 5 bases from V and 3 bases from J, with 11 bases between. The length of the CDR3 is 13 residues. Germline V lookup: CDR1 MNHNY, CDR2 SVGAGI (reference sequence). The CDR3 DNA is TGTGCCAGCAGTCCCCACTACAGCTACGAGCAGTACTTC. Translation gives CASSPHYSYEQYF.

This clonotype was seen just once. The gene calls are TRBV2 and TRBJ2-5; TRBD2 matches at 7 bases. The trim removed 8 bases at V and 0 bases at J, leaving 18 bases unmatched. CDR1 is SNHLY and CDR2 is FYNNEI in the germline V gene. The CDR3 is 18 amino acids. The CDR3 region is CASCLFRRGLTYQETQYF. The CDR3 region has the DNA TGTGCCAGCTGTTTATTCAGGCGGGGACTAACGTACCAAGAGACCCAGTACTTC. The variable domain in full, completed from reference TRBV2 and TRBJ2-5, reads EPEVTQTPSHQVTQMGQEVILRCVPISNHLYFYWYRQILGQKVEFLVSFYNNEISEKSEIFDDQFSVERPDGSNFTLKIRSTKLEDSAMYFCASCLFRRGLTYQETQYFGPGTRLLVL.

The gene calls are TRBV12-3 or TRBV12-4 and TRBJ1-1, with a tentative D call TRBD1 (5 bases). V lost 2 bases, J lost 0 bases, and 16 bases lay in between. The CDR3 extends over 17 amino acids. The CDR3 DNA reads TGTGCCAGCAGTTTACGGTCAGGGATGCTTATGAACACTGAAGCTTTCTTT. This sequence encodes CASSLRSGMLMNTEAFF.